This entry lists 5 T cell receptor beta chains sequenced from one sample in a study of radiation and T cells in renal cell carcinoma. This sample's treatment: treatment-naive control, cytoreductive nephrectomy. The table came from immunoSEQ multiplex PCR; TCRdb's copy has only in-frame clones and leaves some out. The table shows about 5,600 clones, with about two thirds occurring only once. Material: tumor tissue, obtained from a patient whose treatment was nephrectomy without radiotherapy. These receptors all come from a human donor with renal cell carcinoma.

V and J are TRBV7-2 and TRBJ2-2, with no clear D. CDR1 and CDR2 from the germline V gene are SGHTA and FQGNSA. This CDR3 has 13 residues. V was pared by 4 bases and J by 5 bases, with 8 bases between. The CDR3 nucleotides read TGTGCCAGCAGCTCCCTAGGGACCGGGGAGCTGTTTTTT. Amino acids: CASSSLGTGELFF.

The chain couples TRBV27 to TRBJ2-7; 12 positions agree with TRBD2. Germline V gives CDR1 MNHEY, CDR2 SMNVEV (reference sequence). The V and J ends lost 6 bases and 4 bases, in that order; junction bases with no gene match: 10. The CDR3 loop spans 16 amino acids. The CDR3 DNA reads as TGTGCCAGCAGCCCCCTACTAGCGGGAGGATGGTACGAGCAGTACTTC. This codes for CASSPLLAGGWYEQYF.

V gene TRBV9 combines with J gene TRBJ1-2; 9 nucleotides align to TRBD1. CDR1 is SGDLS and CDR2 is YYNGEE in the germline V gene. The CDR3 is made up of 14 amino acids. V shed 4 bases and J 7 bases; nucleotides not matched to a gene: 8. DNA for the CDR3: TGTGCCAGCAGCACAACAGGGGGCGCCGGTGGCTACACCTTC. Protein product: CASSTTGGAGGYTF. Using reference TRBV9 and TRBJ1-2 for the parts outside the CDR3, the full variable domain is DSGVTQTPKHLITATGQRVTLRCSPRSGDLSVYWYQQSLDQGLQFLIQYYNGEERAKGNILERFSAQQFPDLHSELNLSSLELGDSALYFCASSTTGGAGGYTFGSGTRLTVV.

The rearrangement joins TRBV19 to TRBJ2-7; D is undetermined. CDR1 is LNHDA and CDR2 is SQIVND in the germline V gene (reference sequence). V lost 3 bases to trimming and J lost 4 bases, with 10 bases between them. The CDR3 covers 13 residues. CDR3 nucleotides: TGTGCCAGTAGTATGGGGAAAAGGTACGAGCAGTACTTC. It encodes CASSMGKRYEQYF.

V and J are TRBV29-1 and TRBJ1-1; 10 bases are shared with TRBD1. The ends lost 1 base at V and 1 base at J; junction bases unmatched: 3. CDR3 size: 15 residues. Per germline, CDR1 SQVTM and CDR2 ANQGSEA. The CDR3 loop reads CSVEGTGGKNTEAFF. In nucleotides, the CDR3 is TGCAGCGTTGAAGGGACAGGGGGGAAGAACACTGAAGCTTTCTTT. Based on the CDR3 plus reference TRBV29-1 and TRBJ1-1, the full variable domain is SAVISQKPSRDICQRGTSLTIQCQVDSQVTMMFWYRQQPGQSLTLIATANQGSEATYESGFVIDKFPISRPNLTFSTLTVSNMSPEDSSIYLCSVEGTGGKNTEAFFGQGTRLTVV.